The 17 T cell receptor beta chains below come from one sample, sequenced in a study of blood T cell repertoires in COVID-19. The data were produced by immunoSEQ multiplex PCR, yet TCRdb's version contains in-frame clones alone and is incomplete. The repertoire holds a few hundred thousand clones, roughly 80% seen once, with 3.4% in the top ten. The sample taken for sequencing was peripheral blood. The receptors derive from a woman aged 18-30 years with acute or convalescent COVID-19.

J is TRBJ1-6 and V is TRBV4-3; maybe TRBD1 (6 bases). The V gene lost 4 bases and the J gene lost 6 bases, with 10 bases spanning the gap. Per germline, CDR1 LGHNA and CDR2 YSLEER. This CDR3 has 14 residues. CDR3 region: CASSLGTPNSPLHF. CDR3 in DNA: TGCGCCAGCAGCCTGGGGACACCTAATTCACCCCTCCACTTT.

The chain recombines TRBV7-9 with TRBJ2-7; 9 bases line up with TRBD2. Germline V gene lookup returns CDR1 SEHNR and CDR2 FQNEAQ (reference sequence). The CDR3 runs to 14 residues. The trim removed 11 bases at V and 0 bases at J, leaving 8 bases unmatched. The CDR3 DNA is TGTGCCTGGCTCAGCGGGGGGAGCTCCTACGAGCAGTACTTC. The encoded protein is CAWLSGGSSYEQYF.

This clone was found once. V is TRBV3-1 (or the pseudogene TRBV3-2) and J is TRBJ2-7; 11 bases match TRBD2. The germline CDR1 and CDR2 sequences are LGHDT and YNNKEL (reference sequence). The CDR3 totals 14 residues. With V trimmed by 4 bases and J by 2 bases, 1 base remained unmatched. CDR3 loop: CASSPTSGAYEQYF. Written as DNA, the CDR3 is TGTGCCAGCAGCCCGACTAGCGGGGCCTACGAGCAGTACTTC.

The chain has TRBV5-4 and TRBJ2-1; TRBD2 agrees at 14 bases. V shed 4 bases and J 6 bases; nucleotides not matched to a gene: 6. The CDR3 consists of 16 residues. Germline V gene lookup returns CDR1 SGHNT and CDR2 YYREEE (reference sequence). CDR3 in DNA: TGTGCCAGCAGCCGGGGAGGGACTAGCGGGAGCAATGAGCAGTTCTTC. Its translation is CASSRGGTSGSNEQFF.

Written as DNA, the CDR3 is TGTGCCAGCAGCCAAGGGACTAGCGGGAGGTACGAGCAGTACTTC. Translation: CASSQGTSGRYEQYF. The chain combines TRBV4-2 with TRBJ2-7, with 14 bases identical to TRBD2. The CDR3 length is 15 residues. Germline CDR1 and CDR2: LGHNA and YNFKEQ. Losses at the gene ends were 1 base for V and 4 bases for J; bases not matched to a gene: 0.

The genes are TRBV5-1 and TRBJ2-2; 7 bases fit TRBD1. This CDR3 has 18 amino acids. V lost 0 bases to trimming and J lost 2 bases; unmatched junction nucleotides: 10. The germline CDR1 and CDR2 sequences are SGHRS and YFSETQ. The CDR3 reads CASSLAWLRTGNTGELFF. In DNA form, the CDR3 reads TGCGCCAGCAGCTTGGCCTGGCTTAGGACAGGCAACACCGGGGAGCTGTTTTTT.

The genes are TRBV7-9 and TRBJ2-3, with 8 nucleotides matching TRBD2. The CDR3 totals 16 residues. V trimming: 0 bases; J trimming: 0 bases; junction bases outside the gene matches: 2. CDR1 and CDR2 from the germline V gene are SEHNR and FQNEAQ (reference sequence). DNA for the CDR3: TGTGCCAGCAGCTTAGCTAGCGGGACGAGCACAGATACGCAGTATTTT. Encoded protein: CASSLASGTSTDTQYF.

J is TRBJ2-1 and V is TRBV6-2 or TRBV6-3, with TRBD1 identical over 9 bases. V lost 2 bases, J lost 4 bases, and 12 bases stayed unmatched. The CDR3 contains 18 residues. CDR1 MNHEY and CDR2 SVGEGT come from the germline V gene. CDR3 protein: CASSYEGQGTPTYNEQFF. The CDR3 coding sequence is TGTGCCAGCAGTTACGAAGGACAGGGGACTCCGACTTACAATGAGCAGTTCTTC.

V is TRBV7-2 and J is TRBJ2-7, with D possibly TRBD2 on 6 matching bases. The ends were cut back, 1 base at V and 0 bases at J, with 13 bases in the middle. Germline CDR1 is SGHTA and CDR2 is FQGNSA. This CDR3 region has 16 residues. The CDR3 coding sequence is TGTGCCAGCAGCTTAGAGGCGGGGCTCCTCTCCTACGAGCAGTACTTC. This encodes CASSLEAGLLSYEQYF.

This clone was seen more than once but under ten times. V usage is TRBV3-1 (or the pseudogene TRBV3-2) and J usage is TRBJ1-2, with a possible D match to TRBD1 (5 bases). CDR1 is LGHDT and CDR2 is YNNKEL in the germline V gene (reference sequence). CDR3 length: 12 amino acids. V was trimmed by 1 base and J by 8 bases, leaving 8 bases between them. The CDR3 DNA reads TGTGCCAGCAGCCAAGCATCAGGGGGCTACACCTTC. Translation: CASSQASGGYTF.

The DNA for the CDR3 is TGCGCCAGCAGCGGGACAGGGACGGTCGGGGAGCTGTTTTTT. This encodes CASSGTGTVGELFF. This chain joins TRBV4-3 and TRBJ2-2; 9 bases map to TRBD1. This CDR3 spans 14 amino acids. The germline CDR1 and CDR2 sequences are LGHNA and YSLEER. J lost 7 bases, V lost 5 bases, and 5 bases had no gene match.

The chain joins TRBV11-2 to TRBJ2-1; 13 bases line up with TRBD2. CDR1 is SGHAT, CDR2 FQNNGV, per germline. The CDR3 is 15 residues long. V gave up 1 base and J gave up 9 bases; unmatched junction bases: 3. CDR3 sequence reads: CASSLGTSGSREQFF. As DNA, the CDR3 is TGTGCCAGCAGCTTAGGGACTAGCGGGAGTCGTGAGCAGTTCTTC.

The rearrangement joins TRBV28 to TRBJ1-5; no clear D gene. Per the germline V gene, CDR1 is MDHEN and CDR2 is SYDVKM. The CDR3 totals 15 residues. Trimming left V 6 bases short and J 0 bases short, with 12 bases between. The CDR3 DNA sequence: TGTGCCAGCAGCGGACTACGCCATAGCAATCAGCCCCAGCATTTT. Protein product: CASSGLRHSNQPQHF.

The chain couples TRBV25-1 to TRBJ1-2; 7 bases match TRBD1. This CDR3 contains 13 residues. The germline V gene has CDR1 MGHDK and CDR2 SYGVNS. Trimming at V came to 7 bases and at J to 6 bases, leaving 8 bases not matched to a gene. CDR3 region: CASTQGTPNGYTF. The DNA for the CDR3 is TGTGCCAGCACACAGGGGACCCCGAATGGCTACACCTTC.

For the CDR3, the DNA is TGCAGCGTCGAGGCAGGGATGAACGAGCAGTACTTC. Its translation: CSVEAGMNEQYF. The chain is built from TRBV29-1 and TRBJ2-7, with D tentatively TRBD1 (5 bases). V was pared by 6 bases and J by 5 bases, with 14 bases between. Germline V gene lookup returns CDR1 SQVTM and CDR2 ANQGSEA. The CDR3 is 12 residues long.

This clone has a handful of counts. This CDR3 is CASSLVQGWNTIYF. The CDR3 nucleotides read TGTGCCAGCAGCTTAGTACAGGGATGGAACACCATATATTTT. This chain joins TRBV7-8 and TRBJ1-3, with a tentative D call TRBD1 (6 bases). Trimming stripped 1 base from V and 7 bases from J, with 11 bases between. Germline CDR1 SGHVS, CDR2 FQNEAQ. The CDR3 has 14 amino acids.

The J gene is TRBJ2-1, the V gene TRBV11-3; TRBD1 agrees at 9 bases. There are 17 residues in the CDR3. V gave up 1 base and J gave up 4 bases; unmatched junction bases: 8. Germline-derived CDR1 and CDR2 are SGHNT and YENEEA. The CDR3 DNA reads TGTGCCAGCAGCTTAGGGGTTGGGACAGGGACATACAATGAGCAGTTCTTC. Its translation is CASSLGVGTGTYNEQFF.